The rows below give T cell receptor beta chains drawn from one sample of a study of control samples from healthy donors and cancer patients. The repertoire was sequenced with immunoSEQ multiplex PCR; TCRdb's copy has only in-frame clones and lacks some. This table holds 120,000 or so clones, 75% to 95% found once. Sequencing used blood. These receptors were collected from a man aged 18 to 30 in good health. Each CDR3 is given with its conserved first and last residue. A D gene is named only where the DNA matches it firmly. Only some rows state a clone size, as once, few, many or a class for expanded clones.

d_gene,j_gene,abundance,v_gene,CDR3aa,CDR3nt
TRBD1,TRBJ2-3,NA,TRBV7-6,CASSFRGSTDTQYF,TGTGCCAGCAGCTTCAGGGGGAGCACAGATACGCAGTATTTT
NA,TRBJ1-1,NA,TRBV2,CASSGQLTEAFF,TGTGCCAGCAGTGGGCAGCTCACTGAAGCTTTCTTT
NA,TRBJ2-4,NA,TRBV3-1/TRBV3-2,CASSVPAPIRKNIQYF,TGTGCCAGCAGCGTTCCTGCTCCCATTAGAAAAAACATTCAGTACTTC
NA,TRBJ1-1,NA,TRBV19,CASSPTGRRNTEAFF,TGTGCCAGTAGTCCCACCGGACGGCGGAACACTGAAGCTTTCTTT
NA,TRBJ1-3,NA,TRBV3-1/TRBV3-2,CASSLQGQMIGNTIYF,TGTGCCAGCAGTCTACAAGGACAGATGATTGGAAACACCATATATTTT
TRBD2,TRBJ2-4,NA,TRBV10-3,CAISEEREFREAENIQYF,TGTGCCATCAGTGAGGAGCGGGAGTTCCGAGAAGCCGAAAACATTCAGTACTTC
NA,TRBJ2-3,NA,TRBV10-3,CAINPASTDTQYF,TGTGCCATCAATCCCGCCTCCACAGATACGCAGTATTTT
TRBD1,TRBJ1-5,NA,TRBV15,CATNPDRPNQPQHF,TGTGCCACCAACCCGGACAGGCCCAATCAGCCCCAGCATTTT
NA,TRBJ1-2,NA,TRBV19,CASLPESDGATFYGYTF,TGTGCCAGTCTACCCGAATCGGACGGAGCAACCTTTTATGGCTACACCTTC
NA,TRBJ1-2,NA,TRBV20-1,CSARDTRSF,TGCAGTGCTAGAGATACTCGTTCCTTC
NA,TRBJ1-5,once,TRBV28,CASSLYFRGIGNQPQHF,TGTGCCAGCAGTTTATATTTCCGGGGAATAGGCAATCAGCCCCAGCATTTT
NA,TRBJ2-3,NA,TRBV4-1,CASSPRPDTQYF,TGCGCCAGCAGCCCGAGACCAGATACGCAGTATTTT
NA,TRBJ1-1,NA,TRBV7-9,CASSRGEGNTEAFF,TGTGCCAGCAGCCGCGGAGAGGGGAACACTGAAGCTTTCTTT
NA,TRBJ1-5,NA,TRBV15,CATSRVTLGNQPQHF,TGTGCCACCAGCAGGGTCACCTTGGGCAATCAGCCCCAGCATTTT